Sequencing of this TCR beta chain was carried out in a study of Ad26.COV2.S vaccination and SARS-CoV-2 variants. Study-level results: Comparable non-spike TCR breadth was observed in vaccine and placebo recipients. Analytic work on TCR breadth and depth might have understated the full extent of total T cell responses. Placebo recipients showed lower spike-specific TCR breadth than vaccinees. Substantial response breadth was reportedly seen for spike-specific CD8+ and CD4+ T cells after vaccination.

With respect to this clone: Its matching antigen is unknown.

This table comes from immunoSEQ multiplex PCR, and its TCRdb copy is limited to in-frame clones, with some not included. The table includes fewer than 100,000 clones, less than 85% detected once. The CDR3 loop spans 16 amino acids. Germline CDR1 reads SGHVS; CDR2 reads FNYEAQ. V shed 1 base and J shed 2 bases, with 14 bases lying between them. The source of this sequence is a human donor who had recovered from COVID-19. This specimen consisted of peripheral blood, obtained after recovery from COVID-19. This chain connects TRBV7-6 to TRBJ2-5; either TRBD1 or TRBD2 may fit D (6 bases each). The chain's CDR3 is CASSLGSAGTQETQYF. CDR3 nucleotide sequence: TGTGCCAGCAGCTTAGGGTCTGCGGGGACACAAGAGACCCAGTACTTC.